This is a list of T cell receptor beta chains from one sample in a study of control samples from healthy donors and cancer patients. TCRdb's table, derived via immunoSEQ multiplex PCR, lists solely in-frame clones and lacks some. Of over 200,000 clones detected, roughly 87% appear once; the ten largest clones hold 13%. Sequencing was done on a sample of PBMCs. Source of these receptors: a woman in her sixties or seventies with lung cancer. Both conserved end residues are trimmed from each CDR3. Fields, in order: CDR3 protein, J gene, V gene.

ASSPGDRGRTGELF,TRBJ2-2,TRBV9
ASSVRREETQY,TRBJ2-5,TRBV5-1
AILKRTEAF,TRBJ1-1,TRBV19
ASSPPPGGEKLF,TRBJ1-4,TRBV18
ASSPRGDSWGNYGYT,TRBJ1-2,TRBV19
ASSFRGADSYNEQF,TRBJ2-1,TRBV5-1
ATSPGNTEAF,TRBJ1-1,TRBV24-1
ASRGQGSPLH,TRBJ1-6,TRBV12-3/TRBV12-4
AISESAGNTIY,TRBJ1-3,TRBV10-3
ASSLIGSGRGGEQF,TRBJ2-1,TRBV28
ASKWLLAGDNEQF,TRBJ2-1,TRBV6-5
ASSSWGQGYGYT,TRBJ1-2,TRBV27
ASSVDGQGADTQY,TRBJ2-3,TRBV9
ASAGTANSPLH,TRBJ1-6,TRBV5-1
ASRAGLETQY,TRBJ2-5,TRBV6-5
ASSPGPGRGNQPQH,TRBJ1-5,TRBV7-6
AISGSRDRGNTGELF,TRBJ2-2,TRBV10-3
ASSRAGASNTEAF,TRBJ1-1,TRBV5-1
ASSSLAADTQY,TRBJ2-3,TRBV5-6
ASSQLVGSWADRTSSEAF,TRBJ1-1,TRBV6-6
ASSLPDLGPNGDQPQH,TRBJ1-5,TRBV28
ASTPRYGSIENNEQF,TRBJ2-1,TRBV27
ASSIISSGANVLT,TRBJ2-6,TRBV19
ASSYSRHSPLH,TRBJ1-6,TRBV6-5
ASSLAGLGNTIY,TRBJ1-3,TRBV3-1/TRBV3-2
ASSVDVGAGVGNTIY,TRBJ1-3,TRBV9
ASSRGGGTEAF,TRBJ1-1,TRBV7-8
ASSSQGGSPNEQF,TRBJ2-1,TRBV5-1
ASSLYYGYT,TRBJ1-2,TRBV5-6
ASRLTGDSNQPQH,TRBJ1-5,TRBV6-6
ASMSRSGPLDSPLH,TRBJ1-6,TRBV2
AISEGALGPYEQY,TRBJ2-7,TRBV10-3
AISEYSRTAGAFEAF,TRBJ1-1,TRBV10-3
ASSLGRVMGEQY,TRBJ2-7,TRBV5-1
ATSSTRSQY,TRBJ2-5,TRBV15
ASSPQGGETEQY,TRBJ2-7,TRBV5-1
ASRRTGTASSYEQY,TRBJ2-7,TRBV19
ASSISYNEQF,TRBJ2-1,TRBV7-3
ASSPSGRRVEAF,TRBJ1-1,TRBV11-2
ASSLGGDYNEQF,TRBJ2-1,TRBV5-1
ASSLDSAGYNEQF,TRBJ2-1,TRBV11-3
ASSLTSEQF,TRBJ2-1,TRBV2
ASGLAGSYEQY,TRBJ2-7,TRBV12-5
ASSPRFIGEKLF,TRBJ1-4,TRBV18
ASSLSPPGSYNSPLH,TRBJ1-6,TRBV7-2